Below, 26 T cell receptor beta chains from the same sample are listed, as sequenced in a study of glioma-infiltrating T cells after dendritic cell vaccination. The table came from immunoSEQ multiplex PCR; TCRdb's copy has only in-frame clones and leaves some out. The data hold about 100,000 clones, with 70% to 80% observed a single time. The source material was blood, sampled before dendritic cell vaccination. The origin of the receptors is a human donor with glioblastoma.

The rearrangement uses TRBV6-1 and TRBJ2-6; no reliable D call. V was shortened by 3 bases and J by 1 base, with 7 bases between the two germline ends. Germline CDR1 reads MNHNS; CDR2 reads SASEGT. CDR3 length equals 15 residues. DNA of the CDR3: TGTGCCAGCAGTGATCAGGTATCTGGGGCCAACGTCCTGACTTTC. The encoded protein is CASSDQVSGANVLTF.

For this clone: One end of the junction does not line up with germline, which may come from a read error. The chain combines TRBV29-1 with TRBJ1-1; 8 bases agree with TRBD1. This CDR3 comprises 15 residues. Germline CDR1 is SQVTM and CDR2 is ANQGSEA. CDR3 sequence reads: CSGEPSLQGGTEAFF. The CDR3 DNA reads as TGCAGCGGTGAACCCTCGCTACAGGGGGGCACTGAAGCTTTCTTT.

The chain joins TRBV19 to TRBJ1-5, with a weak D call TRBD1 (5 bases). V lost 7 bases and J lost 5, with 9 bases in between. The CDR3 covers 12 residues. Germline CDR1 reads LNHDA; CDR2 reads SQIVND (reference sequence). The CDR3 DNA follows: TGTGCCAGTACTATCAGGGATCAGCCCCAGCATTTT. This gives the protein CASTIRDQPQHF.

The chain couples TRBV29-1 to TRBJ2-3, with 9 bases lining up with TRBD2. Losses at the gene ends were 7 bases for V and 2 bases for J; bases not matched to a gene: 7. The CDR3 totals 14 residues. Germline lookup yields CDR1 SQVTM and CDR2 ANQGSEA. CDR3 sequence: CSGSGSTSTDTQYF. CDR3 sequence (DNA): TGCAGCGGTAGCGGGAGCACCTCCACAGATACGCAGTATTTT.

The V gene is TRBV6-5, the J gene TRBJ2-5; 7 nucleotides line up with TRBD1. The CDR3 is 13 amino acids. Looked up from germline, CDR1 is MNHEY and CDR2 is SVGAGI. J was trimmed by 3 bases and V by 6 bases; bases with no gene match: 4. The CDR3 bases are TGTGCCAGCAGGGGAACAGGGGAAGAGACCCAGTACTTC. The encoded protein is CASRGTGEETQYF.

The chain uses TRBV27 and TRBJ2-5; maybe TRBD1 (6 bases). Germline V lookup: CDR1 MNHEY, CDR2 SMNVEV (reference sequence). CDR3 length: 14 residues. V lost 3 bases and J 5 bases, leaving 13 bases between the germline ends. The CDR3 loop reads CASSFMGAGETQYF. The CDR3 nucleotides are TGTGCCAGCAGTTTTATGGGGGCTGGGGAGACCCAGTACTTC.

This chain connects TRBV5-1 to TRBJ2-7; D not certain. Germline CDR1 SGHRS, CDR2 YFSETQ. The CDR3 consists of 13 residues. The V end was cut by 1 base, the J end by 2 bases, with 7 bases between. The CDR3: CASSLLDTYEQYF. The CDR3, as DNA: TGCGCCAGCAGCTTGTTAGATACCTACGAGCAGTACTTC.

This sequence joins TRBV6-5 and TRBJ1-1; a possible D gene is TRBD1 (5 bases). The CDR3 has 15 residues. V lost 2 bases to trimming and J lost 4 bases, with 14 bases between them. Germline CDR1 reads MNHEY; CDR2 reads SVGAGI. Here the CDR3 DNA reads TGTGCCAGCAGTTACCTCGGGGGTAGGGTCACTGAAGCTTTCTTT. Translated, it gives CASSYLGGRVTEAFF.

This rearrangement joins TRBV7-9 to TRBJ1-1, with D possibly being TRBD1 (5 bases). Trimming took off 3 bases at V and 6 bases at J, with 14 bases between the two ends. The CDR3 totals 14 residues. Per the germline V gene, CDR1 is SEHNR and CDR2 is FQNEAQ (reference sequence). The CDR3 DNA sequence: TGTGCCAGCAGCTTGCAACAGGCTGTCGCTGAAGCTTTCTTT. Encoded protein: CASSLQQAVAEAFF.

The chain uses TRBV18 and TRBJ2-1; D is perhaps TRBD2 (6 bases). The CDR3 runs 16 residues. Germline-derived CDR1 and CDR2 are KGHSH and LQKENI. V lost 4 bases and J 6 bases, leaving 19 bases between the germline ends. The CDR3 reads CASSRMSGRGFNEQFF. Written as DNA, the CDR3 is TGTGCCAGCTCACGAATGAGCGGGCGTGGGTTCAATGAGCAGTTCTTC.

The chain recombines TRBV7-9 with TRBJ1-2, with 8 bases fitting TRBD1. V lost 4 bases to trimming and J lost 2 bases; unmatched junction nucleotides: 12. The CDR3 has 17 residues. Germline values: CDR1 SEHNR, CDR2 FQNEAQ (reference sequence). Written as DNA, the CDR3 is TGTGCCAGCAGCTCCGGAACTGGGACAGGCCCCAACTATGGCTACACCTTC. This gives the protein CASSSGTGTGPNYGYTF.

The chain combines TRBV18 with TRBJ1-4, with a possible D match to TRBD1 (5 bases). This CDR3 is built from 17 residues. The V and J ends lost 4 bases and 2 bases respectively, with 17 bases between them. Germline assignment: CDR1 KGHSH and CDR2 LQKENI. The CDR3 reads CASSLSRGSETNEKLFF. CDR3 DNA: TGTGCCAGCTCACTCAGCCGGGGGTCGGAGACTAATGAAAAACTGTTTTTT.

This CDR3 is CASSVLVGNTEAFF. Written as DNA, the CDR3 is TGTGCCAGCAGTGTTCTAGTGGGGAACACTGAAGCTTTCTTT. This chain links TRBV6-1 with TRBJ1-1; D gene uncertain. Germline loops: CDR1 MNHNS, CDR2 SASEGT. Between the trimmed V and J ends, which lost 4 bases and 1 base, there was a span of 10 bases. This CDR3 is 14 amino acids long.

The chain uses TRBV19 and TRBJ2-3, with TRBD1 as a possible D gene (6 bases). Germline-derived CDR1 and CDR2 are LNHDA and SQIVND (reference sequence). Trimming took 3 bases from V and 10 from J, leaving 14 bases between them. This CDR3 has 13 residues. CDR3 residues: CASSITDSQAQYF. CDR3 bases: TGTGCCAGTAGTATCACGGACAGCCAAGCGCAGTATTTT.

This clone occurred a few times. The chain is built from TRBV10-2 and TRBJ2-3; TRBD2 agrees at 9 bases. J lost 4 bases, V lost 6 bases, and 8 bases had no gene match. The V gene's germline CDR1 is WSHSY and CDR2 SAAADI. This CDR3 has 15 residues. DNA for the CDR3: TGCGCCAGCAGGGAAGCGGGGGGCGGGGCAGATACGCAGTATTTT. This sequence encodes CASREAGGGADTQYF.

The rearrangement joins TRBV29-1 to TRBJ1-2, with 8 bases identical to TRBD1. V shed 6 bases, J shed 2 bases, and the junction held 5 bases outside the gene matches. The CDR3 is 13 amino acids. In germline, CDR1 is SQVTM, CDR2 ANQGSEA. CDR3 bases: TGCAGCGTCCGACGGACAGGGAACTATGGCTACACCTTC. Translated: CSVRRTGNYGYTF.

The chain uses TRBV5-1 and TRBJ2-7; 8 bases line up with TRBD1. CDR3 length: 15 residues. J was trimmed by 3 bases and V by 4 bases; bases with no gene match: 9. The germline V gene encodes CDR1 SGHRS and CDR2 YFSETQ. The CDR3 sequence is CASSNLGQGGYEQYF. The CDR3 coding sequence is TGCGCCAGCAGCAACCTTGGACAGGGCGGCTACGAGCAGTACTTC.

The chain carries TRBV27 and TRBJ2-7; weak D call: TRBD1 (6 bases). V was pared by 3 bases and J by 1 base, with 7 bases between. From germline, CDR1 is MNHEY and CDR2 SMNVEV (reference sequence). The length of the CDR3 is 13 residues. For the CDR3, the DNA is TGTGCCAGCAGTTTTCAGGGGTCCTACGAGCAGTACTTC. It codes for CASSFQGSYEQYF.

The table lists this clone with a few counts. The V gene is TRBV18, the J gene TRBJ1-1; possible D gene TRBD1, 5 bases. Trimming took off 4 bases at V and 1 base at J, with 19 bases between the two ends. The CDR3 sequence is 17 residues long. Germline V gene sequence: CDR1 KGHSH, CDR2 LQKENI. The CDR3: CASSQQASGTPNTEAFF. CDR3 sequence (DNA): TGTGCCAGCTCACAACAGGCTAGCGGGACGCCGAACACTGAAGCTTTCTTT.

This rearrangement joins TRBV10-2 to TRBJ1-1, with no clear D. The ends were cut back, 4 bases at V and 3 bases at J, with 9 bases in the middle. Germline V gene lookup returns CDR1 WSHSY and CDR2 SAAADI. The CDR3 covers 13 residues. Here the CDR3 reads CASSAMADTEAFF. Written as DNA, the CDR3 is TGCGCCAGCAGTGCAATGGCGGACACTGAAGCTTTCTTT.

This chain uses TRBV12-5 with TRBJ2-7, with D possibly being TRBD1 (5 bases). V was shortened by 4 bases and J by 7 bases, with 8 bases between the two germline ends. Looked up from germline, CDR1 is LGHNT and CDR2 is FRNRAP. The CDR3 extends over 11 amino acids. CDR3 residues: CASGSRVEQYF. The CDR3 coding sequence is TGTGCTAGTGGTTCCAGGGTGGAGCAGTACTTC.

This rearrangement joins TRBV7-9 to TRBJ2-3; D is possibly TRBD1 (5 bases). Germline V CDR1 and CDR2: SEHNR, FQNEAQ (reference sequence). V shed 0 bases and J shed 1 base, with 8 bases lying between them. CDR3 length: 15 residues. In DNA form, the CDR3 reads TGTGCCAGCAGCTTAGCTGTGACAGGCACAGATACGCAGTATTTT. This translates into CASSLAVTGTDTQYF.

The chain is built from TRBV29-1 and TRBJ2-5; weak D call: TRBD2 (6 bases). The DNA matches TRBJ2-7 better at its end, which makes the J call doubtful. Germline CDR1 reads SQVTM; CDR2 reads ANQGSEA. CDR3 length: 12 amino acids. The chain's CDR3 is CSVEAGSYEQYF. CDR3 bases: TGCAGCGTTGAGGCGGGGTCCTACGAGCAGTACTTC.

The chain combines TRBV5-6 with TRBJ2-3; D is undetermined. V shed 3 bases and J shed 7 bases, with 12 bases lying between them. Germline V CDR1 and CDR2: SGHDT, YYEEEE. The CDR3 spans 13 residues. The CDR3 loop is CASSSGGGYTQYF. CDR3 bases: TGTGCCAGCAGCTCCGGCGGCGGCTATACGCAGTATTTT. The whole variable domain, remainder taken from reference TRBV5-6 and TRBJ2-3, is DAGVTQSPTHLIKTRGQQVTLRCSPKSGHDTVSWYQQALGQGPQFIFQYYEEEERQRGNFPDRFSGHQFPNYSSELNVNALLLGDSALYLCASSSGGGYTQYFGPGTRLTVL.

The chain couples TRBV30 to TRBJ2-7; TRBD2 is a possible D gene (6 bases). Germline CDR1 reads GTSNPN; CDR2 reads SVGIG (reference sequence). V lost 1 base and J 2 bases, leaving 15 bases between the germline ends. There are 15 residues in the CDR3. In nucleotides, the CDR3 is TGTGCCTGGAGTGGAGGGGATACGGGGGCCTACGAGCAGTACTTC. Residues: CAWSGGDTGAYEQYF.

This chain joins TRBV5-1 and TRBJ1-1; D is unclear. CDR3 length: 13 residues. CDR1 and CDR2 (germline): SGHRS, YFSETQ. Trimming cost V 1 base and J 2 bases, with 6 bases left between them. The chain's CDR3 is CASSLLSNTEAFF. The DNA of the CDR3 is TGCGCCAGCAGCTTGTTATCTAACACTGAAGCTTTCTTT.